This entry features one TCR beta chain sequence. The antigen is unknown. The data belong to a study of T cells in narcolepsy. Study at large: Patients with NT1 or NT2 and healthy control donors were enrolled. The study's findings and limits: HCRT-specific and TRIB2-specific autoreactive clonotypes appeared among same-patient CSF and blood CD4+ clonotypes.

Only in-frame clones appear in the TCRdb table, and some are missing; sequencing was by immunoSEQ multiplex PCR. The table has 30,000 to 40,000 clones, around 87% seen once. The sequence came from a human donor with narcolepsy. The sample taken for sequencing was CD45RA- memory CD4+ T cells from PBMCs.

This CDR3 is CASRGPGLGEQFF. CDR3 nucleotide sequence: TGTGCCAGCAGGGGACCCGGCCTAGGTGAGCAGTTCTTC. The V gene is TRBV7-9, the J gene TRBJ2-1; D might be TRBD1 or TRBD2, each matching 5 bases. V gave up 6 bases and J gave up 9 bases, with 15 bases separating them. The germline CDR1 and CDR2 sequences are SEHNR and FQNEAQ (reference sequence). The CDR3 is made up of 13 amino acids.